A selection of T cell receptor beta chains follows, all from one sample in a study of cytomegalovirus exposure and HLA in healthy donors. TCRdb's table, derived via immunoSEQ multiplex PCR, lists solely in-frame clones and lacks some. Here the sample spans 60,000 to 85,000 clones, nearly 96% being singletons. The source material was PBMCs. The receptors were sampled from a young woman in good health and CMV-seropositive. The CDR3 runs from the conserved cysteine through the conserved F or W. The D gene is left open where the match is weak. The listing skips clone size in some rows; elsewhere it reads once, few, many or a size class.

V gene,J gene,D gene,clone size,CDR3 protein,CDR3 DNA
TRBV4-2,TRBJ1-4,TRBD1,once,CASSPTGGESEKLFF,TGTGCCAGCAGCCCGACAGGGGGGGAAAGTGAAAAACTGTTTTTT
TRBV7-2,TRBJ2-1,TRBD2,.,CASSILAGTYNEQFF,TGTGCCAGCAGCATACTAGCGGGAACCTACAATGAGCAGTTCTTC
TRBV25-1,TRBJ2-7,TRBD1,.,CASSDGQGIHEQYF,TGTGCCAGCAGTGACGGACAGGGGATCCACGAGCAGTACTTC
TRBV11-2,TRBJ1-3,.,.,CASSPQISGNTIYF,TGTGCCAGCAGCCCACAGATCTCTGGAAACACCATATATTTT
TRBV5-1,TRBJ2-5,TRBD1,.,CASSLTTGVQETQYF,TGCGCCAGCAGCTTAACGACAGGGGTGCAAGAGACCCAGTACTTC
TRBV7-7,TRBJ2-3,.,.,CASSPGHRLPSTDTQYF,TGTGCTAGCAGCCCGGGACACAGACTTCCTAGCACAGATACGCAGTATTTT
TRBV5-5,TRBJ2-5,.,.,CASSLGDYSFQETQYF,TGTGCCAGCAGCTTGGGTGACTACTCCTTCCAAGAGACCCAGTACTTC
TRBV9,TRBJ2-1,TRBD2,once,CASSVGTSGNNEQFF,TGTGCCAGCAGCGTTGGGACTAGCGGGAACAATGAGCAGTTCTTC
TRBV5-6,TRBJ2-1,.,.,CASSSNLPSSYNEQFF,TGTGCCAGCAGCTCGAACTTACCCTCATCCTACAATGAGCAGTTCTTC
TRBV18,TRBJ2-5,TRBD2,.,CASSLREGTQYF,TGTGCCAGCTCACTCAGGGAGGGGACCCAGTACTTC
TRBV6-5,TRBJ2-7,TRBD1,.,CASSFVHTTGEDEQYF,TGTGCCAGCAGTTTCGTTCACACGACAGGGGAGGACGAGCAGTACTTC
TRBV28,TRBJ2-1,TRBD2,.,CASSLAGTSGSPRRTFF,TGTGCCAGCAGTTTGGCTGGGACTAGCGGGAGTCCTCGGCGGACGTTCTTC
TRBV10-2,TRBJ2-7,.,.,CASSLGLDYEQYF,TGCGCCAGCAGTTTAGGACTGGACTACGAGCAGTACTTC
TRBV5-8,TRBJ2-3,TRBD2,.,CASIPLRAGGEDTQYF,TGTGCCAGCATCCCCCTCCGGGCCGGGGGGGAAGATACGCAGTATTTT
TRBV29-1,TRBJ2-3,.,.,CSVGSVTDTQYF,TGCAGCGTCGGGTCGGTGACAGATACGCAGTATTTT
TRBV27,TRBJ2-7,TRBD1,.,CASSSGTGVPYEQYF,TGTGCCAGCAGTTCTGGGACAGGGGTCCCCTACGAGCAGTACTTC
TRBV10-2,TRBJ2-1,TRBD2,.,CASLDSGRAPNEQFF,TGCGCCAGCCTAGATAGCGGGAGGGCCCCCAATGAGCAGTTCTTC
TRBV5-1,TRBJ1-4,TRBD1,.,CASASGTANEKLFF,TGCGCCAGCGCCTCCGGGACAGCTAATGAAAAACTGTTTTTT
TRBV5-1,TRBJ2-7,TRBD1,.,CASSADRGHEQYF,TGCGCCAGCAGCGCGGACAGGGGGCACGAGCAGTACTTC
TRBV4-1,TRBJ2-2,.,.,CASSQGRPVYTGELFF,TGCGCCAGCAGCCAAGGCAGGCCCGTTTACACCGGGGAGCTGTTTTTT
TRBV5-6,TRBJ2-1,TRBD2,.,CASSLVGKLATHYNEQFF,TGTGCCAGCAGCTTGGTGGGGAAACTAGCGACCCACTACAATGAGCAGTTCTTC
TRBV4-3,TRBJ2-7,TRBD1,.,CASSQADRVGTTYEQYF,TGCGCCAGCAGCCAAGCTGACAGGGTCGGAACGACCTACGAGCAGTACTTC
TRBV9,TRBJ1-2,.,once,CASSDRRRGYGYTF,TGTGCCAGCAGCGACCGGCGACGGGGATATGGCTACACCTTC
TRBV9,TRBJ2-2,TRBD2,.,CASSSGGLASPGELFF,TGTGCCAGCAGCTCAGGGGGACTAGCTTCTCCCGGGGAGCTGTTTTTT
TRBV7-8,TRBJ2-7,.,.,CASTNIPEGIYEQYF,TGTGCCAGCACTAATATTCCGGAGGGAATCTACGAGCAGTACTTC
TRBV6-6,TRBJ2-1,TRBD2,once,CASGKREGGEQFF,TGTGCCAGCGGAAAGCGGGAGGGGGGTGAGCAGTTCTTC
TRBV28,TRBJ2-7,TRBD2,.,CASSFLAGGYEQYF,TGTGCCAGCAGTTTCTTAGCGGGGGGCTACGAGCAGTACTTC
TRBV30,TRBJ2-2,.,.,CAWSLRENTGELFF,TGTGCCTGGAGTCTCAGGGAGAACACCGGGGAGCTGTTTTTT
TRBV7-2,TRBJ2-5,TRBD2,once,CASSLGGRAGETQYF,TGTGCCAGCAGCTTAGGCGGGAGGGCGGGGGAGACCCAGTACTTC
TRBV6-5,TRBJ2-7,.,.,CASSFDSNLNYEQYF,TGTGCCAGCAGTTTCGACAGCAACCTCAACTACGAGCAGTACTTC
TRBV4-3,TRBJ2-1,TRBD2,.,CASSQGGAGGSLQFF,TGCGCCAGCAGCCAAGGGGGAGCGGGAGGATCCCTGCAGTTCTTC
TRBV5-1,TRBJ2-7,TRBD2,.,CASRMGLAGTYEQYF,TGCGCCAGCAGGATGGGACTAGCGGGAACCTACGAGCAGTACTTC
TRBV6-5,TRBJ1-1,TRBD1,.,CASSNSYDRGGEAFF,TGTGCCAGCAGCAACTCGTACGACAGGGGGGGTGAAGCTTTCTTT
TRBV9,TRBJ2-3,TRBD2,.,CASSVDRTSFDTQYF,TGTGCCAGCAGCGTAGATAGGACTAGTTTCGATACGCAGTATTTT
TRBV5-4,TRBJ2-1,.,.,CASSLVASRNEQFF,TGTGCCAGCAGCTTGGTGGCTAGCCGCAATGAGCAGTTCTTC
TRBV19,TRBJ2-5,TRBD1,once,CASSTQGAGETQYF,TGTGCCAGTAGTACACAGGGGGCAGGGGAGACCCAGTACTTC
TRBV5-1,TRBJ2-1,TRBD2,.,CASSPGLAGGSYNEQFF,TGCGCCAGCAGCCCCGGACTAGCGGGAGGCTCTTACAATGAGCAGTTCTTC
TRBV4-1,TRBJ2-2,.,.,CASSQWSGGASDTGELFF,TGCGCCAGCAGCCAATGGTCCGGGGGAGCCAGCGACACCGGGGAGCTGTTTTTT
TRBV6-6,TRBJ1-2,TRBD1,.,CASSYSGDSYGYTF,TGTGCCAGCAGTTACTCGGGGGACAGCTATGGCTACACCTTC
TRBV19,TRBJ2-7,.,.,CASWEIHYEQYF,TGTGCCAGCTGGGAGATACACTACGAGCAGTACTTC
TRBV28,TRBJ1-2,.,.,CASSFGGADGYTF,TGTGCCAGCAGTTTTGGAGGGGCGGATGGCTACACCTTC
TRBV2,TRBJ2-7,TRBD1,once,CASSVGQGYEQYF,TGTGCCAGCAGTGTCGGACAGGGCTACGAGCAGTACTTC
TRBV4-1,TRBJ2-1,.,.,CASSPSSDWGNEQFF,TGCGCCAGCAGCCCTTCCTCGGACTGGGGCAATGAGCAGTTCTTC
TRBV7-9,TRBJ2-7,TRBD1,.,CASSLSDRVGEQYF,TGTGCCAGCAGCTTATCGGACAGGGTTGGCGAGCAGTACTTC
TRBV7-2,TRBJ1-5,TRBD1,.,CASSLRLGQGNQPQHF,TGTGCCAGCAGCTTAAGGCTGGGACAGGGAAATCAGCCCCAGCATTTT
TRBV7-3,TRBJ2-1,TRBD2,.,CASSLRAGGLGNEQFF,TGTGCCAGCAGCTTAAGGGCGGGAGGGCTAGGCAATGAGCAGTTCTTC
TRBV28,TRBJ2-7,TRBD1,.,CASRPSGTGLFYEQYF,TGTGCCAGCCGACCTTCCGGGACAGGACTATTTTACGAGCAGTACTTC
TRBV11-2,TRBJ2-2,.,.,CASSLTTTGELFF,TGTGCCAGCAGCTTAACAACGACCGGGGAGCTGTTTTTT
TRBV28,TRBJ2-3,TRBD2,.,CASSLWGAGLVPDTQYF,TGTGCCAGCAGTTTATGGGGAGCGGGACTCGTACCAGATACGCAGTATTTT
TRBV7-8,TRBJ2-3,.,.,CASSFFQRNTDTQYF,TGTGCCAGCAGCTTCTTTCAGCGGAACACAGATACGCAGTATTTT
TRBV6-5,TRBJ1-1,.,.,CASSYLSSAGTEAFF,TGTGCCAGCAGTTACCTGAGTTCGGCAGGCACTGAAGCTTTCTTT
TRBV6-5,TRBJ1-5,.,.,CASSYSGSQPQHF,TGTGCCAGCAGTTACTCAGGGAGTCAGCCCCAGCATTTT
TRBV6-5,TRBJ1-2,.,.,CASSLTANYGYTF,TGTGCCAGCAGTCTCACAGCTAACTATGGCTACACCTTC
TRBV19,TRBJ2-3,TRBD1,.,CASSSRGLRTDTQYF,TGTGCCAGTAGCTCCAGGGGGCTTAGAACAGATACGCAGTATTTT